The clone carrying this TCR beta chain came up a few times. The data were taken from a study of blood T cells in healthy people across ages. Trimming cost V 8 bases and J 4 bases, with 5 bases left between them. This CDR3 comprises 10 residues. Using a J-beta primer mix together with a sample-barcoded 5' primer, a second PCR was run for roughly 7 to 11 cycles. TCRdb analysed the 5' RACE reads with MiXCR anew, one entry per CDR3 protein. The sample shows about 1.4 million distinct CDR3 sequences, around 59% of them seen only once. The sample consisted of blood. The receptor's source is a young man in good health. J is TRBJ1-2 and V is TRBV12-3 or TRBV12-4, with D maybe TRBD1 (5 bases). In nucleotides, the CDR3 is TGTGCCAGCGGGACCTATGGCTACACCTTC. As protein: CASGTYGYTF.